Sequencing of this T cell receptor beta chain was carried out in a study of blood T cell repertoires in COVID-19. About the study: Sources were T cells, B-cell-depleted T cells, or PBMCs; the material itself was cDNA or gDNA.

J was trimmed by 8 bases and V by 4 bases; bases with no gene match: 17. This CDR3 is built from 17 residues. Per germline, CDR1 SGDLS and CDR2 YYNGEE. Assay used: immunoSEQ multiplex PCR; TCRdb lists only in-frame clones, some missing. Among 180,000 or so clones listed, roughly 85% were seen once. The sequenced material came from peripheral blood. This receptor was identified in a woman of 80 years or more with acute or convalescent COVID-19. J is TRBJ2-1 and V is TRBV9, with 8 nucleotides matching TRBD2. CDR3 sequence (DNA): TGTGCCAGCAGCCGGAGGACTAGCAGAAAGAGGGAGGATGAGCAGTTCTTC. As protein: CASSRRTSRKREDEQFF.